The 9 T cell receptor beta chains below were found in one sample sequenced in a study of cytomegalovirus exposure and HLA in healthy donors. The primer mix had 60 Vbeta and 13 Jbeta primers. Clones were sequenced by immunoSEQ multiplex PCR, and TCRdb holds only the in-frame ones, with some missing. This table has 100,000 to 150,000 clones, approximately 81% appearing once. Source material: PBMCs. These receptors came from a man between 18 and 29 years old in good health and CMV-seronegative.

In this sample, this clone turned up once. J is TRBJ2-7 and V is TRBV7-2, with TRBD2 matching 8 bases. The germline gives CDR1 SGHTA, CDR2 FQGNSA. The CDR3 sequence is 17 residues long. J was trimmed by 0 bases and V by 5 bases; bases with no gene match: 12. This CDR3 is CASSPSPKAGDSYEQYF. In DNA form, the CDR3 reads TGTGCCAGCAGCCCGTCCCCTAAAGCGGGGGACTCCTACGAGCAGTACTTC.

J is TRBJ2-2 and V is TRBV30; a weak D match, TRBD1 (5 bases). There are 13 residues in the CDR3. Germline assignment: CDR1 GTSNPN and CDR2 SVGIG (reference sequence). Between the trimmed V and J ends, which lost 5 bases and 7 bases, there was a span of 14 bases. The CDR3 DNA reads TGTGCCTGGGGTAAAGGGGCCCACGGGGAGCTGTTTTTT. The encoded protein is CAWGKGAHGELFF.

The J gene is TRBJ1-2, the V gene TRBV29-1; D gene unclear. There are 13 residues in the CDR3. Trimming left V 8 bases short and J 8 bases short, with 21 bases between. CDR1 is SQVTM, CDR2 ANQGSEA, per germline. Written as DNA, the CDR3 is TGCAGCACCCAAAACGAAGGACTGCTGGGCTACACCTTC. It specifies CSTQNEGLLGYTF.

V gene TRBV15 combines with J gene TRBJ1-6; tentatively, D is TRBD1 (6 bases). The CDR3 is made up of 13 amino acids. The V end lost 1 base, the J end lost 9 bases, and 7 bases lay between the germline ends. Germline V gene sequence: CDR1 LNHNV, CDR2 YYDKDF (reference sequence). As DNA, the CDR3 is TGTGCCACCAGCAGAGGACAGGTTTCACCCCTCCACTTT. Translation gives CATSRGQVSPLHF.

This clone was detected only a few times. The chain employs TRBV27 and TRBJ2-3, with TRBD2 as a possible D gene (5 bases). The germline CDR1 and CDR2 sequences are MNHEY and SMNVEV (reference sequence). V dropped 7 bases and J dropped 1 base, with 15 bases sitting between them. The CDR3 consists of 15 residues. The CDR3 loop is CASKGPAAGTDTQYF. The CDR3 nucleotides are TGTGCCAGCAAGGGTCCAGCGGCTGGCACAGATACGCAGTATTTT.

The chain joins TRBV7-9 to TRBJ2-1, with a possible D match to TRBD2 (5 bases). CDR1 and CDR2 from the germline V gene are SEHNR and FQNEAQ (reference sequence). The CDR3 contains 15 residues. V lost 7 bases and J lost 0, with 13 bases in between. The CDR3 nucleotides read TGTGCCAGCACGAACAAGCGGCTCTCCTACAATGAGCAGTTCTTC. This translates into CASTNKRLSYNEQFF. The entire variable domain, with the rest obtained from reference TRBV7-9 and TRBJ2-1, is as follows: DTGVSQNPRHKITKRGQNVTFRCDPISEHNRLYWYRQTLGQGPEFLTYFQNEAQLEKSRLLSDRFSAERPKGSFSTLEIQRTEQGDSAMYLCASTNKRLSYNEQFFGPGTRLTVL.

This chain links TRBV5-1 with TRBJ2-2; a possible D gene is TRBD1 (6 bases). The CDR3 is 17 amino acids. Trimming removed 0 bases from V and 0 bases from J, with 12 bases in between. Per the germline V gene, CDR1 is SGHRS and CDR2 is YFSETQ. The CDR3 protein is CASSLGHRTANTGELFF. For the CDR3, the DNA is TGCGCCAGCAGCTTGGGTCACCGGACAGCGAACACCGGGGAGCTGTTTTTT.

The gene calls are TRBV11-2 and TRBJ1-4, with 11 nucleotides matching TRBD1. Germline loops: CDR1 SGHAT, CDR2 FQNNGV. The CDR3 consists of 16 residues. J was trimmed by 5 bases and V by 5 bases; bases with no gene match: 7. CDR3 DNA sequence: TGTGCCAGCAGCAAGGACAGGGGGCGACGGAATGAAAAACTGTTTTTT. Translating gives CASSKDRGRRNEKLFF.

The V call is TRBV5-1, the J call TRBJ1-2; D possibly corresponds to TRBD1 (6 bases). The CDR3 length is 16 residues. V was shortened by 0 bases and J by 2 bases, with 14 bases between the two germline ends. Germline CDR1 SGHRS, CDR2 YFSETQ. CDR3 in amino acids: CASSLGTDGGNYGYTF. The DNA for the CDR3 is TGCGCCAGCAGCTTGGGGACAGACGGGGGGAACTATGGCTACACCTTC.